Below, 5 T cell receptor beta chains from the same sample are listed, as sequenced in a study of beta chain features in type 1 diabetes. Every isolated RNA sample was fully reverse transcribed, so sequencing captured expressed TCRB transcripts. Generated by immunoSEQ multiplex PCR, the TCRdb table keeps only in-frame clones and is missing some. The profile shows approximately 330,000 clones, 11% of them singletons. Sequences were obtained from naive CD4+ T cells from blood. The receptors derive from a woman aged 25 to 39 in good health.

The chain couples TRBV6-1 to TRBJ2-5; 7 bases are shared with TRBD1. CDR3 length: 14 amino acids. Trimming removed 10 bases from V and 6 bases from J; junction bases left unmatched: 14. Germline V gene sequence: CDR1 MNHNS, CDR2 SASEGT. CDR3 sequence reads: CAMDSGGGVKTQYF. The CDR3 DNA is TGTGCCATGGACTCAGGGGGTGGTGTGAAGACCCAGTACTTC.

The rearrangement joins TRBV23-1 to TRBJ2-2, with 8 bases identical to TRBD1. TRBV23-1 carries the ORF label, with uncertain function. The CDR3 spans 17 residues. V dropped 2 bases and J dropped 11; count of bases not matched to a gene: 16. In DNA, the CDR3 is TGCGCCAGCAGTCAACCCTCGAGGACAGGGAAGGTGCGAGAGCTGTTTTTT. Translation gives CASSQPSRTGKVRELFF.

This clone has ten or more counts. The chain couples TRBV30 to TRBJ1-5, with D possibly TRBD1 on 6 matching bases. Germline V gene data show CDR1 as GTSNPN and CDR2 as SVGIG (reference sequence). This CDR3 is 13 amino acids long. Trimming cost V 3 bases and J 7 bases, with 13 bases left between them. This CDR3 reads CAWSTQGSQPQHF. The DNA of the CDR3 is TGTGCCTGGAGCACACAGGGTAGCCAGCCCCAGCATTTT.

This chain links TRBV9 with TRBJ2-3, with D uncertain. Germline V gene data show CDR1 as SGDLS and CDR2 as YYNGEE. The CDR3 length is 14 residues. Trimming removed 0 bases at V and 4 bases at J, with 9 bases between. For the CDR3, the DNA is TGTGCCAGCAGCGTAGCTCTCCCTTCAGATACGCAGTATTTT. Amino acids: CASSVALPSDTQYF.

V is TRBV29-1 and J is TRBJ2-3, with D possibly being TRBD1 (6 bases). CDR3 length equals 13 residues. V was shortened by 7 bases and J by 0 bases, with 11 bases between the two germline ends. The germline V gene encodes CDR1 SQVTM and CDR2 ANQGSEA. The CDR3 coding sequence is TGCAGCGCGACAGGACTGAGCACAGATACGCAGTATTTT. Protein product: CSATGLSTDTQYF.